The sequence of this T cell receptor beta chain was determined in a study of cytomegalovirus exposure and HLA in healthy donors. For the study at large: Earlier work reported approximately 110 million unique TCR beta sequences from 180 million or so T cells.

Whole-study results and caveats: In a later analysis, several top co-occurrence clusters appeared linked to parvovirus B19, influenza, CMV and Epstein-Barr virus. Later on, a genetic analysis was performed. It linked a missense variant in DCLRE1C with V- and J-gene trimming of TCR beta. Within an earlier analysis, most TCR beta V segments proved productive either about 90% or about 30% of the time.

Of note for this clone: Its antigen is as yet unknown.

The PCR made use of 60 Vbeta and 13 Jbeta primers. Assay: immunoSEQ multiplex PCR; the TCRdb copy retains only in-frame clones and omits some. The sample yields about 92,000 clones, 69% seen once. Germline values: CDR1 SGHVS, CDR2 FQNEAQ. The ends were cut back, 2 bases at V and 7 bases at J, with 6 bases in the middle. The CDR3 runs to 12 residues. Sequenced sample: PBMCs. This receptor was taken from a man aged 50 to 60 in good health and CMV-seronegative. The chain links TRBV7-8 to TRBJ1-5; D gene uncertain. In nucleotides, the CDR3 is TGTGCCAGCAGCTTACCTCGGCAGCCCCAGCATTTT. Translated, it gives CASSLPRQPQHF.